This paragraph reports one T cell receptor (beta chain). Under the authors' procedure: Amplification of reference gene primers was used by the study to estimate nucleated cell counts. Sequencing was performed with immunoSEQ multiplex PCR; in TCRdb, only in-frame clones are kept and a portion is missing. V, J and clone size are taken as reported in that table, and D and trimming were inferred from the DNA itself. The table lists under 200,000 clones, roughly four fifths of them singletons. Germline assignment: CDR1 MGHRA and CDR2 YSYEKL. J was trimmed by 8 bases and V by 3 bases; bases with no gene match: 7. CDR3 length equals 14 residues. The sample comes from a study of blood T cell repertoires in COVID-19. At the level of the study: COVID-19 samples from acute and convalescent phases originated in the United States, Italy and Spain.

The chain is built from TRBV4-1 and TRBJ2-1; 7 bases agree with TRBD2. The source of this sequence is a woman between 35 and 50 years old with acute or convalescent COVID-19. Sequenced sample: peripheral blood. The CDR3 region is CASSQRTSHDEQFF. The CDR3 nucleotides read TGCGCCAGCAGCCAGAGGACTAGTCATGATGAGCAGTTCTTC.